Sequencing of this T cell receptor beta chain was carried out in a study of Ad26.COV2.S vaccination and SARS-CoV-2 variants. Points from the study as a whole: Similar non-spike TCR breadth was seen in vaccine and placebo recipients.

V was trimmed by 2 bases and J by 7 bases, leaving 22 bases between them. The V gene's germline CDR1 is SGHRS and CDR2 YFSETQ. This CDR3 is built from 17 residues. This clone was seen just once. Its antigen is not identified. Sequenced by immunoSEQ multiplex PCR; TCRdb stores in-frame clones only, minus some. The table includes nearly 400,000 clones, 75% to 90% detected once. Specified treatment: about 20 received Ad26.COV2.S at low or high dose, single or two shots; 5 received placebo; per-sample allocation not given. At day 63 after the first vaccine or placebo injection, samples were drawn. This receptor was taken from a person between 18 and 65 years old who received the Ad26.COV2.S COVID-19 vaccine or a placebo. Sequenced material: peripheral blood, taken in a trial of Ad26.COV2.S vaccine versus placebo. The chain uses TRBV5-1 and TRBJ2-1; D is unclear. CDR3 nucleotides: TGCGCCAGCAGCTTTAATCCCTCCCACCGGGCCGGGAATGAGCAGTTCTTC. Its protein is CASSFNPSHRAGNEQFF. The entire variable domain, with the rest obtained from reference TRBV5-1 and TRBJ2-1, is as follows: KAGVTQTPRYLIKTRGQQVTLSCSPISGHRSVSWYQQTPGQGLQFLFEYFSETQRNKGNFPGRFSGRQFSNSRSEMNVSTLELGDSALYLCASSFNPSHRAGNEQFFGPGTRLTVL.